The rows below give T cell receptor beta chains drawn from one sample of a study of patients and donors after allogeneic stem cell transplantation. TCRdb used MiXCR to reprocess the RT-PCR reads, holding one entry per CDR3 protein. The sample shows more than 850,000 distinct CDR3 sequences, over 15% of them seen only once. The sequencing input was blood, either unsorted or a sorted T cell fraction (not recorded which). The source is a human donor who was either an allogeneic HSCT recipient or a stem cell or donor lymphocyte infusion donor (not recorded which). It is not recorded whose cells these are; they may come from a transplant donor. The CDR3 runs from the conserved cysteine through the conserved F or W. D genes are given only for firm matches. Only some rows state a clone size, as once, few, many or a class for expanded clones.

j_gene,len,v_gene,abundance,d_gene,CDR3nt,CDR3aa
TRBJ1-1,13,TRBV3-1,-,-,TGTGCCAGCAGCCAAGGGGTGTTCACTGAAGCTTTCTTT,CASSQGVFTEAFF
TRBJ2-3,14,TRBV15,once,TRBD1,TGTGCCACCAGCAGAGGGACAGGGACAGATACGCAGTATTTT,CATSRGTGTDTQYF
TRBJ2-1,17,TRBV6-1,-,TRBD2,TGTGCCAGCAGTGAAGAAAGGTTAGCGGGAGCCCCCAATGAGCAGTTCTTC,CASSEERLAGAPNEQFF
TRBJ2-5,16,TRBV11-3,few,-,TGTGCCAGCGGGCTTGGGCGCGCACCAAAACAAGAGACCCAGTACTTC,CASGLGRAPKQETQYF
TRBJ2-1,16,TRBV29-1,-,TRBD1,TGCAGCGTTGAGGTTCGACAGGGGGCTAAGAACAATGAGCAGTTCTTC,CSVEVRQGAKNNEQFF
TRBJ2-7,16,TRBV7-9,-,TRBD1,TGTGCCAGCAGCCCATCTCTGGACAGGGGCGATTACGAGCAGTACTTC,CASSPSLDRGDYEQYF
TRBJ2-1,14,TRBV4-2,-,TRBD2,TGTGCCAGCAGCCAAGCGGGGGGGGTATGGGAGCAGTTCTTC,CASSQAGGVWEQFF
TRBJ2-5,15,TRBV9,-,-,TGTGCCAGCAGCGTAGGGGGCCAGAACCAAGAGACCCAGTACTTC,CASSVGGQNQETQYF
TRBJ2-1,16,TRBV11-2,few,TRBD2,TGTGCCAGCAGCTTGCGACTAGCGGACTCCTACAATGAGCAGTTCTTC,CASSLRLADSYNEQFF
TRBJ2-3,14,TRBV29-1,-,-,TGCAGCGCCGGACGTATGGGGGGCACAGATACGCAGTATTTT,CSAGRMGGTDTQYF
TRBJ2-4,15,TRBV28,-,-,TGTGCCAGCAGTTTTGCTAGACTAGCCAAAAACATTCAGTACTTC,CASSFARLAKNIQYF